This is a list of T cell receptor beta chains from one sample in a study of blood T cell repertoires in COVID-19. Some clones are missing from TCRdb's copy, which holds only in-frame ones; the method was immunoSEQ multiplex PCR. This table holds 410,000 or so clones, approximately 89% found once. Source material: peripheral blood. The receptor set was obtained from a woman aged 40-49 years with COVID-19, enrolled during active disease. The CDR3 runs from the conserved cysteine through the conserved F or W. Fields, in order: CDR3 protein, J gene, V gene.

CDR3: CATSDPTRGGANVLTF; J: TRBJ2-6; V: TRBV24-1
CDR3: CASSLRGEATGELFF; J: TRBJ2-2; V: TRBV7-3
CDR3: CASSTRQGMNTEAFF; J: TRBJ1-1; V: TRBV7-2
CDR3: CASSLVTGYYNEQFF; J: TRBJ2-1; V: TRBV5-1
CDR3: CASSGLGQGNVEQYF; J: TRBJ2-7; V: TRBV2
CDR3: CASSPTRGPGLTGELFF; J: TRBJ2-2; V: TRBV7-9
CDR3: CASGRLGGVQYF; J: TRBJ2-5; V: TRBV27
CDR3: CASSQDTWEGGPTEAFF; J: TRBJ1-1; V: TRBV3-1/TRBV3-2
CDR3: CASSLEGQAGNTIYF; J: TRBJ1-3; V: TRBV5-4
CDR3: CASRPRGGRGNSPLHF; J: TRBJ1-6; V: TRBV19
CDR3: CASSLQGATNEKLFF; J: TRBJ1-4; V: TRBV4-1
CDR3: CSVGRQGEVAFF; J: TRBJ1-1; V: TRBV29-1
CDR3: CASSSSGDRSYNEQFF; J: TRBJ2-1; V: TRBV19
CDR3: CASSRGQSDEQYF; J: TRBJ2-7; V: TRBV7-9
CDR3: CASSLYRGNPYEQYF; J: TRBJ2-7; V: TRBV7-2
CDR3: CASSFRLDGARVTGELFF; J: TRBJ2-2; V: TRBV5-1
CDR3: CANLRQGEAFF; J: TRBJ1-1; V: TRBV28
CDR3: CAWGHGSGLDTQYF; J: TRBJ2-3; V: TRBV30
CDR3: CASSPPGRTSGSWQYF; J: TRBJ2-3; V: TRBV13
CDR3: CASSPGNRETQYF; J: TRBJ2-3; V: TRBV2
CDR3: CASSPGGSFGETQYF; J: TRBJ2-5; V: TRBV11-3
CDR3: CSTRQGRETQYF; J: TRBJ2-5; V: TRBV29-1
CDR3: CASSLGVGGDNQPQHF; J: TRBJ1-5; V: TRBV7-9
CDR3: CASTVSGPEAFF; J: TRBJ1-1; V: TRBV28
CDR3: CAWSVGSYYEQYF; J: TRBJ2-7; V: TRBV30
CDR3: CASLGQPNTEAFF; J: TRBJ1-1; V: TRBV19
CDR3: CASSYSPQGAQNGYTF; J: TRBJ1-2; V: TRBV28
CDR3: CASRPGYNEQFF; J: TRBJ2-1; V: TRBV12-3/TRBV12-4
CDR3: CASSLVRGGYNEQFF; J: TRBJ2-1; V: TRBV7-2
CDR3: CASSLNEVGPMNTEAFF; J: TRBJ1-1; V: TRBV7-6
CDR3: CASSFSRGLQETQYF; J: TRBJ2-5; V: TRBV6-2/TRBV6-3
CDR3: CASNSGTGRYEQYF; J: TRBJ2-7; V: TRBV7-2